Given below is one T cell receptor (beta chain) in context. Its antigen is unidentified. The data belong to a study of T cell responses to AZD1222 COVID-19 vaccine. Looking at the study overall: Pooling of second doses given at about 4 or about 12 weeks was done.

The study's findings and limits: It should be noted that donors were predominantly white British and more often female, and clonal diversity was possibly underestimated. Repertoires were collected only later (after the peak T cell response had occurred). Increased Spike-specific TCR breadth and depth were observed after two AZD1222 doses.

Clones were sequenced by immunoSEQ multiplex PCR, and TCRdb holds only the in-frame ones, with some missing. The table has 150,000 to 160,000 clones, under 95% seen once; the top ten hold under 20%. V dropped 7 bases and J dropped 7 bases, with 16 bases sitting between them. The CDR3 has 13 amino acids. Germline-derived CDR1 and CDR2 are MNHEY and SVGAGI. The rearrangement joins TRBV6-5 to TRBJ1-1; D not resolved. This receptor was identified in an adult in good health. The sequences come from peripheral blood, collected on day 0 of AZD1222 vaccination. DNA for the CDR3: TGTGCCAGCATTCCCTCGAAATGGGGTGAAGCTTTCTTT. It codes for CASIPSKWGEAFF.